One sample yielded the 18 T cell receptor beta chains listed below, sequenced in a study of cytomegalovirus exposure and HLA in healthy donors. A multiplex PCR was run with 60 Vbeta primers and 13 Jbeta primers. Here immunoSEQ multiplex PCR was the method, and the copy in TCRdb shows in-frame clones only, minus some. The sample yields some 96,000 clones, under 65% seen once. What was sequenced was PBMCs. The receptors were gathered from a man aged 55 to 70 in good health and CMV-seronegative.

The chain carries TRBV11-2 and TRBJ2-7, with D unclear. V was shortened by 0 bases and J by 1 base, with 10 bases between the two germline ends. Per the germline V gene, CDR1 is SGHAT and CDR2 is FQNNGV. This CDR3 spans 15 amino acids. DNA for the CDR3: TGTGCCAGCAGCTTAGAGATCGTCGCGTCCTACGAGCAGTACTTC. It is translated as CASSLEIVASYEQYF. The variable domain in full, with the rest retrieved from reference TRBV11-2 and TRBJ2-7, is EAGVAQSPRYKIIEKRQSVAFWCNPISGHATLYWYQQILGQGPKLLIQFQNNGVVDDSQLPKDRFSAERLKGVDSTLKIQPAKLEDSAVYLCASSLEIVASYEQYFGPGTRLTVT.

This clone was found a few times. The chain links TRBV6-5 to TRBJ2-1; 12 positions match TRBD2. Trimming at V came to 4 bases and at J to 2 bases, leaving 3 bases not matched to a gene. The germline V gene encodes CDR1 MNHEY and CDR2 SVGAGI. The length of the CDR3 is 16 residues. The chain's CDR3 is CASSSLAGGTYNEQFF. CDR3 in DNA: TGTGCCAGCAGTTCGCTAGCGGGAGGGACCTACAATGAGCAGTTCTTC.

This clone occurred once. This chain joins TRBV11-1 and TRBJ2-3; 11 bases are a match to TRBD1. Germline V gives CDR1 SGHAT, CDR2 FQDESV (reference sequence). Germline trimming cut 5 bases from V and 11 bases from J; bases unmatched to any gene: 9. The CDR3 length is 14 residues. The CDR3 reads CASSLPGQGVEQYF. DNA of the CDR3: TGTGCCAGCAGCCTGCCGGGACAGGGGGTAGAGCAGTATTTT.

Concerning this clone itself: The germline gene is not matched at one end of the junction; a read error may be the cause. The chain has TRBV6-6 and TRBJ2-3, with 13 bases fitting TRBD2. The CDR3 totals 16 residues. Looked up from germline, CDR1 is MNHNY and CDR2 is SVGAGI (reference sequence). The CDR3 bases are TGTGCCAGCAGTCAATCACTAGCGGGAGGGCCAGTTTTTGACTTTTTT. Protein sequence: CASSQSLAGGPVFDFF.

The table lists this clone with a count of one. The chain couples TRBV7-3 to TRBJ2-1; D remains unclear. Trimming took off 2 bases at V and 2 bases at J, with 4 bases between the two ends. The CDR3 totals 13 residues. From germline, CDR1 is SGHTA and CDR2 FQGTGA. CDR3 coding DNA: TGTGCCAGCAGCTTAGGCACCTACAATGAGCAGTTCTTC. Its translation is CASSLGTYNEQFF.

Here the CDR3 reads CASSSGGGYSYEQYF. The CDR3 nucleotides are TGTGCCAGCAGCTCAGGGGGTGGATACTCCTACGAGCAGTACTTC. The V call is TRBV6-1, the J call TRBJ2-7; 7 nucleotides align to TRBD1. Germline values: CDR1 MNHNS, CDR2 SASEGT. The V gene end was trimmed by 6 bases and the J gene end by 0 bases; junction bases not matched to a gene: 8. CDR3 length: 15 amino acids.

This clone was seen just once. The genes are TRBV7-9 and TRBJ2-7; D is perhaps TRBD1 (6 bases). This CDR3 has 13 residues. Trimming removed 4 bases from V and 3 bases from J, with 10 bases in between. The V gene's germline CDR1 is SEHNR and CDR2 FQNEAQ (reference sequence). CDR3 residues: CASSSWTDYEQYF. In DNA form, the CDR3 reads TGTGCCAGCAGCTCATGGACAGACTACGAGCAGTACTTC.

CDR3: CASSFRLAGGTDTQYF. CDR3 nucleotides: TGTGCCAGCAGCTTCAGACTAGCGGGAGGGACAGATACGCAGTATTTT. The rearrangement uses TRBV13 and TRBJ2-3; TRBD2 agrees at 14 bases. The V gene's germline CDR1 is PRHDT and CDR2 FYEKMQ (reference sequence). J lost 3 bases, V lost 3 bases, and 2 bases had no gene match. CDR3 length: 16 amino acids.

The CDR3 nucleotides read TGTGCCAGCAGTTACCCGGGACAGGGAGGCGAGCAGTACTTC. Amino acid sequence: CASSYPGQGGEQYF. The V gene is TRBV6-6, the J gene TRBJ2-7; 9 bases agree with TRBD1. V lost 2 bases, J lost 6 bases, and 5 bases stayed unmatched. This CDR3 is 14 amino acids long. Germline CDR1 MNHNY, CDR2 SVGAGI (reference sequence).

V usage is TRBV20-1 and J usage is TRBJ1-2; D remains ambiguous. The CDR3 has 11 residues. The V end was cut by 1 base, the J end by 8 bases, with 8 bases between. Per germline, CDR1 DFQATT and CDR2 SNEGSKA (reference sequence). CDR3 in DNA: TGCAGTGCTAGAGCGGGAGGGGGCTACACCTTC. It codes for CSARAGGGYTF.

This chain connects TRBV2 to TRBJ2-7; 7 positions match TRBD1. Trimming took 2 bases from V and 3 from J; bases not matched to a gene: 4. This CDR3 has 14 residues. Germline V gene lookup returns CDR1 SNHLY and CDR2 FYNNEI. CDR3 nucleotides: TGTGCCAGCAGTGAACGGGACAGCATCTACGAGCAGTACTTC. This codes for CASSERDSIYEQYF.

The V call is TRBV9, the J call TRBJ2-2; TRBD2 matches 12 bases. The germline CDR1 and CDR2 sequences are SGDLS and YYNGEE. V dropped 0 bases and J dropped 5; count of bases not matched to a gene: 5. This CDR3 is 17 amino acids long. The CDR3 sequence: CASSVALAGGRTGELFF. CDR3 nucleotides: TGTGCCAGCAGCGTAGCCCTAGCGGGGGGGCGAACCGGGGAGCTGTTTTTT.

This clone was seen more than once but under ten times. The chain has TRBV18 and TRBJ1-4; D might be TRBD1 (5 bases). In germline, CDR1 is KGHSH, CDR2 LQKENI. V was cut by 3 bases and J by 4 bases, with 15 bases left in between. The CDR3 runs 16 residues. The DNA for the CDR3 is TGTGCCAGCTCACCGGGTTGGGGCAGCTTTAATGAAAAACTGTTTTTT. It codes for CASSPGWGSFNEKLFF.

The CDR3 coding sequence is TGCGCCAGCAGCGTGACCGGGACTAGAACCTACGAGCAGTACTTC. Residues: CASSVTGTRTYEQYF. The rearrangement links TRBV5-1 to TRBJ2-7; 8 bases match TRBD2. The junction had 8 bases not matched to a gene; V was cut back by 4 bases and J by 2 bases. The germline CDR1 and CDR2 sequences are SGHRS and YFSETQ. CDR3 length: 15 amino acids.

The chain employs TRBV9 and TRBJ1-2, with D uncertain. CDR1 and CDR2 (germline): SGDLS, YYNGEE. V lost 0 bases, J lost 3 bases, and 12 bases lay in between. CDR3 length: 15 amino acids. CDR3 protein: CASSVATATHYGYTF. The CDR3 nucleotides are TGTGCCAGCAGCGTAGCAACAGCCACCCACTATGGCTACACCTTC. The full variable domain, rest sourced from reference TRBV9 and TRBJ1-2, is DSGVTQTPKHLITATGQRVTLRCSPRSGDLSVYWYQQSLDQGLQFLIQYYNGEERAKGNILERFSAQQFPDLHSELNLSSLELGDSALYFCASSVATATHYGYTFGSGTRLTVV.

This clone has a handful of counts. The chain is built from TRBV10-2 and TRBJ1-2; 9 nucleotides match TRBD1. V shed 2 bases, J shed 7 bases, and the junction held 17 bases outside the gene matches. The CDR3 is made up of 18 amino acids. Per germline, CDR1 WSHSY and CDR2 SAAADI. The CDR3 spells CASSEGQGTQSASFGYTF. The CDR3 DNA reads TGCGCCAGCAGTGAGGGACAGGGGACACAAAGCGCGTCGTTTGGCTACACCTTC.

The chain recombines TRBV5-5 with TRBJ1-4, with TRBD1 as a possible D gene (6 bases). This CDR3 comprises 14 residues. The V end was cut by 4 bases, the J end by 8 bases, with 15 bases between. Germline CDR1 SGHKS, CDR2 YYEKEE (reference sequence). The CDR3 sequence: CASSATGFEEKLFF. CDR3 nucleotides: TGTGCCAGCAGCGCTACAGGGTTCGAGGAAAAACTGTTTTTT.

In its sample, this clone was seen once. This chain joins TRBV30 and TRBJ2-1; 8 bases map to TRBD2. Germline V gene lookup returns CDR1 GTSNPN and CDR2 SVGIG (reference sequence). J gave up 4 bases and V 3 bases, and 8 bases lay outside the gene matches. The CDR3 consists of 15 residues. The CDR3: CAWRDLAGVYNEQFF. In DNA, the CDR3 is TGTGCCTGGAGAGATCTAGCGGGTGTTTACAATGAGCAGTTCTTC.